The clone carrying this T cell receptor beta chain was picked up one time. Its matching antigen is unknown. One end of the junction does not line up with germline, which may come from a read error. These data are taken from a study of tumor and adjacent non-tumor tissue in lung cancer. Study-level points and caveats: Compared with tumor, normal lung showed significantly lower TCR diversity.

RNA was extracted from bulk tissue without any cell sorting. Germline V gene sequence: CDR1 MNHEY, CDR2 SVGAGI. The CDR3 contains 13 residues. Three rounds of nested PCR, following a modified ARM-PCR protocol, produced the TCRbeta library. TCRdb itself ran the multiplex PCR reads through MiXCR, one entry per CDR3 protein. The sample yields tens of thousands of distinct CDR3 sequences, around 70% seen once. The receptor was isolated from a woman in her 70s with non-small cell lung cancer. The chain recombines TRBV6-5 with TRBJ1-2; D ambiguous. The specimen sequenced was lung tumor tissue. The CDR3 region has the DNA TGTGCCAGCGGTTATCAGGCGGAGGGAGGCTACACCTTC. It translates to CASGYQAEGGYTF.